This T cell receptor beta chain comes out of a study of beta chain features in type 1 diabetes. The isolated RNA, all of it, was reverse transcribed, so expressed TCRB transcripts were what got sequenced. Here immunoSEQ multiplex PCR was the method, and the copy in TCRdb shows in-frame clones only, minus some. The profile shows under 350,000 clones, around 15% of them singletons. The CDR3 extends over 15 amino acids. Germline V gene data show CDR1 as LNHNV and CDR2 as YYDKDF (reference sequence). V lost 2 bases to trimming and J lost 0 bases, with 10 bases between them. Study findings and constraints: VDJ junctions from type 1 diabetes patients carried fewer insertions and larger deletions. People with Type 1 diabetes carried modestly yet significantly shorter TCRB CDR3s in all four CD4+ subsets.

For this clone: The antigen is undetermined.

Stem cell-like memory, regulatory, central memory and naive CD4+ cells were sorted via CD45RO/CCR7/CD25/CD127/CD95/CD27. The chain employs TRBV15 and TRBJ1-2; the D gene is possibly TRBD1 (5 bases). What was sequenced was naive CD4+ T cells from blood. The sequence was collected from a man aged 30 to 39 with type 1 diabetes. CDR3 region: CATSRPSGANYGYTF. CDR3 DNA: TGTGCCACCAGCAGACCTTCGGGGGCTAACTATGGCTACACCTTC.